Listed below are T cell receptor beta chains from one sample, sequenced in a study of OX40 agonist ivuxolimab in advanced cancers. The table came from immunoSEQ multiplex PCR; TCRdb's copy has only in-frame clones and leaves some out. The sample consists of about 89,000 clones, approximately 91% of them appearing once. Source: CD4+ or CD8+ T cells sorted from blood, taken in a trial of the OX40 agonist ivuxolimab. The receptors were sampled from an adult with an advanced solid tumor such as melanoma, head and neck, liver or kidney cancer. Both conserved end residues are part of each CDR3. D genes are given only for firm matches. Size is stated for part of the rows, as once, few or many counts, or as a class when the clone is expanded.

>.|TRBV18|.|14|TRBJ1-4
TGTGCCAGCTCACCTGGGATTCCTAATGAAAAACTGTTTTTT
CASSPGIPNEKLFF
>.|TRBV12-5|.|15|TRBJ2-1
TGTGCTAGTGGTTGGGGAGATAGCTCCTACAATGAGCAGTTCTTC
CASGWGDSSYNEQFF
>.|TRBV7-7|.|14|TRBJ2-1
TGTGCCAGCAGCTTAAGCGGATCCTACAATGAGCAGTTCTTC
CASSLSGSYNEQFF
>.|TRBV29-1|few|11|TRBJ1-1
TGCAGCGTGAAACCGAACACTGAAGCTTTCTTT
CSVKPNTEAFF
>TRBD2|TRBV6-6|.|15|TRBJ2-7
TGTGCCAGCAGTCTTAGCGGGAGTAGGCTCGAAGAGCAGTACTTC
CASSLSGSRLEEQYF
>.|TRBV18|.|15|TRBJ2-2
TGTGCCAGCTCACCAGCGACAGCCGACACCGGGGAGCTGTTTTTT
CASSPATADTGELFF
>TRBD2|TRBV27|.|19|TRBJ2-5
TGTGCCAGCAGTTCGAGGACAGCCGGGACTAGCGGGAGTGGAGAGACCCAGTACTTC
CASSSRTAGTSGSGETQYF
>.|TRBV6-5|.|15|TRBJ1-4
TGTGCCAGCAGTCCCGGGGGACCTCCTAATGAAAAACTGTTTTTT
CASSPGGPPNEKLFF
>TRBD1|TRBV5-3|.|14|TRBJ1-4
TGTGCCAGAAGCCCTGACAGGGAGGGTGAAAAACTGTTTTTT
CARSPDREGEKLFF
>.|TRBV7-8|.|14|TRBJ2-1
TGTGCCAGCAGCGAAAGGGGGTCCTACAATGAGCAGTTCTTC
CASSERGSYNEQFF
>TRBD2|TRBV7-2|.|14|TRBJ2-3
TGTGCCAGCAGCCGAGCGGGGGGCCCAGATACGCAGTATTTT
CASSRAGGPDTQYF
>.|TRBV2|.|14|TRBJ2-7
TGTGCCAGCAGGCGACCTCAGTCCCTTGACGAGCAGTACTTC
CASRRPQSLDEQYF
>.|TRBV9|.|15|TRBJ1-1
TGTGCCAGCAGCCCGTGGGTTACAGGGAACACTGAAGCTTTCTTT
CASSPWVTGNTEAFF
>.|TRBV28|.|15|TRBJ1-6
TGTGCCAGCATTGGCGGAGTGGAGACTAATTCACCCCTCCACTTT
CASIGGVETNSPLHF
>TRBD1|TRBV4-2|.|17|TRBJ1-4
TGTGCCAGCAGCCAAGACTTGGCGGGACAGGGATATGAAAAACTGTTTTTT
CASSQDLAGQGYEKLFF
>.|TRBV6-1|.|15|TRBJ2-7
TGTGCCAGCAGTGTCCCGGGGAGGTGGGGGGAAGAGCAGTACTTC
CASSVPGRWGEEQYF
>.|TRBV5-1|.|14|TRBJ2-5
TGCGCCAGCAGCTCCGGACGAGGTCAAGAGACCCAGTACTTC
CASSSGRGQETQYF
>.|TRBV30|.|13|TRBJ1-4
TGTGCCTGGAGTGTTTCCGGGGGGGAAAAACTGTTTTTT
CAWSVSGGEKLFF
>.|TRBV4-3|.|14|TRBJ1-1
TGCGCCAGCAGCCAAGAGGTCATCGGATTTGAAGCTTTCTTT
CASSQEVIGFEAFF
>TRBD1|TRBV11-2|.|16|TRBJ2-7
TGTGCCAGCAGTTCAACCGGGACAGGATATGGCGGGGTGGTGGGCTTC
CASSSTGTGYGGVVGF
>TRBD2|TRBV7-2|.|15|TRBJ2-7
TGTGCCAGCAGCCGTGCGGGAGGAGGATCCTACGAGCAGTACTTC
CASSRAGGGSYEQYF
>.|TRBV7-3|.|16|TRBJ2-3
TGTGCCAGCAGCTCCTCCGGGACGGGGAGCACAGATACGCAGTATTTT
CASSSSGTGSTDTQYF
>.|TRBV6-5|.|15|TRBJ2-2
TGTGCCAGCAGCAGGGGTAGCGCCAACACCGGGGAGCTGTTTTTT
CASSRGSANTGELFF
>.|TRBV10-3|.|13|TRBJ1-1
TGTGCCATCAGTGAGCTAGGGGGCACTGAAGCTTTCTTT
CAISELGGTEAFF
>.|TRBV6-6|.|16|TRBJ2-7
TGTGCCAGCAGTTACTCGAGTAGGGGGACCACCTACGAGCAGTACTTC
CASSYSSRGTTYEQYF
>.|TRBV27|.|18|TRBJ2-7
TGTGCCAGCAGTTTATTCATGGGGGCGGTCCTTTTGGGCCACGAGCAGTACTTC
CASSLFMGAVLLGHEQYF
>.|TRBV20-1|.|11|TRBJ2-5
TGCAGTGCTAGCGGGACAGAGACCCAGTACTTC
CSASGTETQYF
>.|TRBV7-9|.|15|TRBJ2-1
TGTGCCAGCAGCTTAGGGGTCACTTCCTACAATGAGCAGTTCTTC
CASSLGVTSYNEQFF
>TRBD1|TRBV6-5|.|15|TRBJ1-1
TGTGCCAGCAGTTACCGGACAGGGATCGGCACTGAAGCTTTCTTT
CASSYRTGIGTEAFF
>.|TRBV14|.|11|TRBJ2-1
TGTGCCAGCTCTTGGGGGAATGAGCAGTTCTTC
CASSWGNEQFF
>TRBD1|TRBV27|.|15|TRBJ1-1
TGTGCCAGCAGTTACCGGGACAGAAGTCTTACTGAAGCTTTCTTT
CASSYRDRSLTEAFF
>TRBD2|TRBV7-9|.|18|TRBJ2-5
TGTGCCAGCAGCTTATTTATTTCGAGTGGACTAGCGGAAGAGACCCAGTACTTC
CASSLFISSGLAEETQYF
>TRBD2|TRBV7-6|.|16|TRBJ2-5
TGTGCCAGCAGCCCCTCCAGCGGGGCCTTCCAAGAGACCCAGTACTTC
CASSPSSGAFQETQYF
>.|TRBV5-5|.|14|TRBJ2-7
TGTGCCAGCAGCTTTTCCGGGAACACTTACGAGCAGTACTTC
CASSFSGNTYEQYF
>TRBD2|TRBV6-6|.|13|TRBJ2-1
TGTGCCAGTGGACTAGCGGGAGTCGGTGAGCAGTTCTTC
CASGLAGVGEQFF
>.|TRBV11-2|.|15|TRBJ2-7
TGTGCCAGCAGCTTAGGGCGGGACCGGATACTCGAGCAGTACTTC
CASSLGRDRILEQYF
>.|TRBV5-1|.|15|TRBJ2-7
TGCGCCAGCAGCAATAATAACCAACTAGGTGCCGAGCAGTACTTC
CASSNNNQLGAEQYF
>.|TRBV18|.|15|TRBJ2-5
TGTGCCAGCTCACCACAAACGGGGCTCGGAGAGACCCAGTACTTC
CASSPQTGLGETQYF
>.|TRBV2|once|14|TRBJ1-1
TGTGCCAGCAGTGGGCCGGGAGGAAACACTGAAGCTTTCTTT
CASSGPGGNTEAFF
>.|TRBV4-3|once|14|TRBJ1-5
TGCGCCAGCAGCCAAGATCCAGGTGACTGGCCCCAGCATTTT
CASSQDPGDWPQHF
>.|TRBV7-2|once|15|TRBJ2-1
TGTGCCAGCAGCTCGGACCCGGGGAGAGACAATGAGCAGTTCTTC
CASSSDPGRDNEQFF
>TRBD2|TRBV5-1|.|19|TRBJ2-5
TGCGCCAGCAGCTCAAAGCGGGAGGGGATGAGTGGAGGGCAAGAGACCCAGTACTTC
CASSSKREGMSGGQETQYF
>.|TRBV7-7|.|13|TRBJ2-5
TGTGCCAGCAGCCCGCACCTTCAAGAGACCCAGTACTTC
CASSPHLQETQYF
>TRBD1|TRBV11-3|.|15|TRBJ2-7
TGTGCCAGCAGCGCGGGACAGGGAGCTTCCTACGAGCAGTACTTC
CASSAGQGASYEQYF
>.|TRBV15|few|15|TRBJ2-7
TGTGCCACCAGCAGAGGGGGCCCGGAGAGGAACGAGCAGTACTTC
CATSRGGPERNEQYF